The clone carrying this TCR beta chain was recorded at least ten times. The antigen is not known. Presentation of ophthalmopathy in the donors involved moderate-to-severe activity, CAS ≥3, NOSPECS ≥4 and a duration under 3 months. Uncontrolled infections, other autoimmune diseases, pregnancy or lactation barred patients from enrollment. From fresh peripheral blood, about 10 ml in volume, the PBMCs were obtained. This record comes from a study of Graves' ophthalmopathy and Graves' hyperthyroidism. Whole-study results and caveats: Most thyroid clonotypes expanded beyond 0.001 frequency were also found in blood.

Using RNA transcripts, the TCR beta CDR3 regions were amplified. RT-PCR was first run with HTBI primers, then multiplex PCR in a second round. TCRdb processed the multiplex PCR reads anew with MiXCR; each CDR3 protein has one entry. The repertoire consists of about 370,000 distinct CDR3 sequences, with roughly 18% occurring once and the leading ten covering around 1.5%. The sequencing sample was made of peripheral blood. The receptor was isolated from a woman aged 18 to 35 with Graves' ophthalmopathy.

This chain's CDR3 is CASRVYGGNTEAFF. The CDR3 DNA reads TGTGCCAGCAGAGTCTACGGGGGCAACACTGAAGCTTTCTTT. J is TRBJ1-1 and V is TRBV28, with D perhaps matching TRBD1 (6 bases). V gave up 6 bases and J gave up 2 bases, with 13 bases separating them. The CDR3 spans 14 residues. Germline V gene data show CDR1 as MDHEN and CDR2 as SYDVKM.